One sample yielded the 25 T cell receptor beta chains listed below, sequenced in a study of graft-versus-host responses after intestinal transplantation. Using immunoSEQ multiplex PCR, the repertoire was profiled, and TCRdb retains in-frame clones only, with some absent. The table shows some 70,000 clones, with around 87% occurring only once. For these receptors, no antigen is known. Sequencing used unstimulated CD8+ T cells sorted from spleen or lymph node cells, obtained before transplant. Every receptor here comes from a human donor who was the organ donor for an intestinal transplant.

The chain combines TRBV6-5 with TRBJ2-3, with D hard to call. The CDR3 runs 15 residues. Looked up from germline, CDR1 is MNHEY and CDR2 is SVGAGI. V lost 0 bases, J lost 0 bases, and 7 bases lay in between. CDR3 in amino acids: CASSYSPASTDTQYF. The CDR3 DNA follows: TGTGCCAGCAGTTACTCTCCAGCGAGCACAGATACGCAGTATTTT.

The V and J genes are TRBV9 and TRBJ1-4, with 7 bases that match TRBD1. This CDR3 region has 14 residues. V gave up 4 bases and J gave up 8 bases; unmatched junction bases: 8. Germline-derived CDR1 and CDR2 are SGDLS and YYNGEE. The CDR3 nucleotides read TGTGCCAGCAGCCCCAGGGGGGCTAGAGAAAAACTGTTTTTT. Translation gives CASSPRGAREKLFF. The whole variable domain, remainder taken from reference TRBV9 and TRBJ1-4, is DSGVTQTPKHLITATGQRVTLRCSPRSGDLSVYWYQQSLDQGLQFLIQYYNGEERAKGNILERFSAQQFPDLHSELNLSSLELGDSALYFCASSPRGAREKLFFGSGTQLSVL.

This clone was seen only once. The rearrangement joins TRBV28 to TRBJ2-7; 7 nucleotides line up with TRBD1. Unmatched junction bases numbered 7, after V lost 5 bases and J lost 0 bases. Germline CDR1 MDHEN, CDR2 SYDVKM. The CDR3 has 15 amino acids. CDR3 amino acids: CASSTRTGISYEQYF. The CDR3 DNA sequence: TGTGCCAGCAGTACCAGGACAGGCATCTCCTACGAGCAGTACTTC.

This chain uses TRBV13 with TRBJ2-1; no definite D call. The CDR3 consists of 16 residues. Germline assignment: CDR1 PRHDT and CDR2 FYEKMQ (reference sequence). The ends were cut back, 5 bases at V and 9 bases at J, with 23 bases in the middle. In DNA, the CDR3 is TGTGCCAGCAGCAACTCTTTTGGGTTGGAATCGGGTGAGCAGTTCTTC. This gives the protein CASSNSFGLESGEQFF.

This clone has only one observation. The chain employs TRBV19 and TRBJ1-2; TRBD1 agrees at 9 bases. The junction had 2 bases not matched to a gene; V was cut back by 6 bases and J by 6 bases. The length of the CDR3 is 12 residues. Per germline, CDR1 LNHDA and CDR2 SQIVND (reference sequence). The CDR3 loop reads CASRDRGHGYTF. DNA for the CDR3: TGTGCCAGTAGGGACAGGGGACATGGCTACACCTTC.

This clone is labeled as medium-sized. The chain combines TRBV4-2 with TRBJ2-2, with 8 positions matching TRBD2. After removal of 4 bases from V and 3 bases from J, the junction contained 4 bases not matched to a gene. Germline CDR1 reads LGHNA; CDR2 reads YNFKEQ. CDR3 length: 15 residues. The CDR3 protein is CASSPGGMDTGELFF. The CDR3 nucleotides read TGTGCCAGCAGCCCGGGGGGGATGGACACCGGGGAGCTGTTTTTT.

The V gene is TRBV2, the J gene TRBJ1-1; D may be TRBD1 (5 bases). This CDR3 has 14 amino acids. Looked up from germline, CDR1 is SNHLY and CDR2 is FYNNEI. V gave up 8 bases and J gave up 1 base, with 14 bases separating them. The chain's CDR3 is CASLGGAPNTEAFF. CDR3 DNA sequence: TGTGCCAGCCTAGGAGGGGCGCCGAACACTGAAGCTTTCTTT.

The chain has TRBV27 and TRBJ1-1; a weak D match, TRBD1 (6 bases). The germline V and J ends were trimmed by 1 base and 6 bases, with 12 bases remaining between them. The CDR3 has 14 amino acids. The germline CDR1 and CDR2 sequences are MNHEY and SMNVEV (reference sequence). CDR3 sequence reads: CASSLFGGLAEAFF. DNA of the CDR3: TGTGCCAGCAGTTTATTTGGGGGGCTTGCTGAAGCTTTCTTT.

The chain links TRBV7-9 to TRBJ2-7, with TRBD1 matching 7 bases. The germline gives CDR1 SEHNR, CDR2 FQNEAQ (reference sequence). V lost 4 bases to trimming and J lost 2 bases; unmatched junction nucleotides: 2. The CDR3 has 13 residues. The chain's CDR3 is CASSSTGTYEQYF. CDR3 nucleotide sequence: TGTGCCAGCAGCTCGACAGGGACCTACGAGCAGTACTTC.

The J gene is TRBJ1-2, the V gene TRBV7-9; D is undetermined. Germline V gene data show CDR1 as SEHNR and CDR2 as FQNEAQ (reference sequence). V gave up 5 bases and J gave up 4 bases, with 11 bases separating them. The CDR3 loop spans 13 amino acids. CDR3 sequence (DNA): TGTGCCAGCAGCCCCGTCGGCCCCTATGGCTACACCTTC. This sequence encodes CASSPVGPYGYTF.

The J gene is TRBJ2-7, the V gene TRBV10-3, with TRBD2 matching over 8 bases. The J segment lost 6 bases and the V segment lost 11 bases, leaving 15 bases of the junction unmatched. This CDR3 is 14 amino acids long. Germline V gene sequence: CDR1 ENHRY, CDR2 SYGVKD. The CDR3 region is CASKDGGAATEQYF. The CDR3 coding sequence is TGTGCCTCCAAAGACGGGGGGGCCGCAACCGAGCAGTACTTC.

CDR3 sequence reads: CASSPVPGRETQYF. The CDR3 region has the DNA TGTGCCAGCAGCCCCGTACCAGGGAGGGAGACCCAGTACTTC. J is TRBJ2-5 and V is TRBV7-9; D is possibly TRBD2 (6 bases). Germline V CDR1 and CDR2: SEHNR, FQNEAQ (reference sequence). This CDR3 is built from 14 residues. Trimming pared 5 bases from V and 5 bases from J, leaving 15 bases between.

The CDR3 nucleotides are TGTGCCAGCAGGGATACAGGGGGCGGTAATTCACCCCTCCACTTT. As protein: CASRDTGGGNSPLHF. This chain links TRBV28 with TRBJ1-6, with 9 bases matching TRBD1. Per germline, CDR1 MDHEN and CDR2 SYDVKM. CDR3 length: 15 amino acids. V lost 6 bases and J lost 6; bases outside the gene matches: 6. The full variable domain, completed using reference TRBV28 and TRBJ1-6, is DVKVTQSSRYLVKRTGEKVFLECVQDMDHENMFWYRQDPGLGLRLIYFSYDVKMKEKGDIPEGYSVSREKKERFSLILESASTNQTSMYLCASRDTGGGNSPLHFGNGTRLTVT.

The chain recombines TRBV6-4 with TRBJ2-1, with 10 nucleotides matching TRBD2. Germline loops: CDR1 MRHNA, CDR2 SNTAGT. With 3 bases clipped from V and 3 bases from J, the junction kept 2 bases outside the gene matches. The CDR3 covers 15 residues. CDR3 sequence: CASSEVAGGYNEQFF. In nucleotides, the CDR3 is TGTGCCAGCAGTGAAGTAGCGGGGGGCTACAATGAGCAGTTCTTC.

CDR3 in amino acids: CASSFSGENTEAFF. CDR3 coding DNA: TGCGCCAGCAGCTTCAGTGGGGAGAACACTGAAGCTTTCTTT. The chain links TRBV5-1 to TRBJ1-1; no reliable D call. Germline V gene data show CDR1 as SGHRS and CDR2 as YFSETQ. With 2 bases removed from V and 1 base from J, the gap between germline ends came to 9 bases. CDR3 length: 14 residues.

This clone showed up just once. This chain connects TRBV10-2 to TRBJ2-6; D tentatively fits TRBD1 or TRBD2 (5 bases each). Germline V lookup: CDR1 WSHSY, CDR2 SAAADI. This CDR3 spans 15 amino acids. Trimming removed 7 bases from V and 0 bases from J, with 10 bases in between. The CDR3 spells CASKGTDSGANVLTF. DNA of the CDR3: TGCGCCAGCAAGGGGACGGACTCTGGGGCCAACGTCCTGACTTTC.

The genes are TRBV5-1 and TRBJ1-1; possible D gene TRBD1, 6 bases. Germline assignment: CDR1 SGHRS and CDR2 YFSETQ. CDR3 length: 14 amino acids. The V end lost 7 bases, the J end lost 4 bases, and 17 bases lay between the germline ends. The CDR3 DNA reads as TGCGCCAGCGGATGGGGGGCTCCGGGCACTGAAGCTTTCTTT. It encodes CASGWGAPGTEAFF.

This rearrangement joins TRBV7-2 to TRBJ2-1, with D possibly matching TRBD1 (5 bases). The ends were cut back, 3 bases at V and 0 bases at J, with 9 bases in the middle. This CDR3 region has 15 residues. Per the germline V gene, CDR1 is SGHTA and CDR2 is FQGNSA. CDR3 sequence: CASSFGASSYNEQFF. CDR3 nucleotide sequence: TGTGCCAGCAGCTTTGGGGCGAGCTCCTACAATGAGCAGTTCTTC.

The chain uses TRBV19 and TRBJ2-1, with 8 bases lining up with TRBD1. V shed 3 bases and J 7 bases; nucleotides not matched to a gene: 11. CDR3 size: 16 residues. Germline CDR1 LNHDA, CDR2 SQIVND (reference sequence). CDR3: CASSIGVGTGLNEQFF. The CDR3 DNA sequence: TGTGCCAGTAGTATTGGTGTCGGGACAGGACTTAATGAGCAGTTCTTC.

In this sample, this clone turned up once. The chain has TRBV10-3 and TRBJ1-2, with 7 bases lining up with TRBD1. The ends lost 9 bases at V and 4 bases at J; junction bases unmatched: 2. Looked up from germline, CDR1 is ENHRY and CDR2 is SYGVKD. This CDR3 is 11 amino acids long. As DNA, the CDR3 is TGTGCCATGAGGGGGCCCTATGGCTACACCTTC. Its translation is CAMRGPYGYTF.

The J gene is TRBJ2-2, the V gene TRBV19; unclear D gene. The V gene's germline CDR1 is LNHDA and CDR2 SQIVND (reference sequence). This CDR3 has 15 amino acids. The V end lost 1 base, the J end lost 5 bases, and 11 bases lay between the germline ends. The CDR3 here is CASSIGQVNTGELFF. The CDR3 DNA sequence: TGTGCCAGTAGTATAGGGCAGGTTAATACCGGGGAGCTGTTTTTT. The full variable domain, rest sourced from reference TRBV19 and TRBJ2-2, is DGGITQSPKYLFRKEGQNVTLSCEQNLNHDAMYWYRQDPGQGLRLIYYSQIVNDFQKGDIAEGYSVSREKKESFPLTVTSAQKNPTAFYLCASSIGQVNTGELFFGEGSRLTVL.

A word on this clone: The sample contains more than one DNA sequence encoding this CDR3. The CDR3 here is CASSLDRMQETQYF. In DNA, the CDR3 is TGTGCCAGCAGCCTCGACAGGATGCAAGAGACCCAGTACTTC. The V call is TRBV7-2, the J call TRBJ2-5; a possible D gene is TRBD1 (6 bases). CDR3 length: 14 amino acids. Germline V lookup: CDR1 SGHTA, CDR2 FQGNSA. Deletions cut 5 bases from V and 2 bases from J, with 12 bases between.

This clone occurred a few times. The chain is built from TRBV6-4 and TRBJ2-3, with 8 bases lining up with TRBD2. Germline V gives CDR1 MRHNA, CDR2 SNTAGT. After removal of 3 bases from V and 3 bases from J, the junction contained 5 bases not matched to a gene. The CDR3 is made up of 15 amino acids. In DNA form, the CDR3 reads TGTGCCAGCAGTGAAGGTAGCGGGGAAACAGATACGCAGTATTTT. Its protein product is CASSEGSGETDTQYF.

This sequence joins TRBV28 and TRBJ1-1, with D possibly matching TRBD1 (6 bases). The V and J ends lost 3 bases and 0 bases respectively, with 8 bases between them. The germline CDR1 and CDR2 sequences are MDHEN and SYDVKM. CDR3 length: 14 amino acids. This chain's CDR3 is CASSFTGMNTEAFF. CDR3 DNA: TGTGCCAGCAGTTTTACAGGGATGAACACTGAAGCTTTCTTT.

The chain links TRBV2 to TRBJ2-2; D not certain. This CDR3 comprises 15 residues. Germline CDR1 reads SNHLY; CDR2 reads FYNNEI. V lost 2 bases to trimming and J lost 2 bases, with 9 bases between them. The CDR3 is CASSETGTNTGELFF. The CDR3 coding sequence is TGTGCCAGCAGTGAAACTGGCACTAACACCGGGGAGCTGTTTTTT.